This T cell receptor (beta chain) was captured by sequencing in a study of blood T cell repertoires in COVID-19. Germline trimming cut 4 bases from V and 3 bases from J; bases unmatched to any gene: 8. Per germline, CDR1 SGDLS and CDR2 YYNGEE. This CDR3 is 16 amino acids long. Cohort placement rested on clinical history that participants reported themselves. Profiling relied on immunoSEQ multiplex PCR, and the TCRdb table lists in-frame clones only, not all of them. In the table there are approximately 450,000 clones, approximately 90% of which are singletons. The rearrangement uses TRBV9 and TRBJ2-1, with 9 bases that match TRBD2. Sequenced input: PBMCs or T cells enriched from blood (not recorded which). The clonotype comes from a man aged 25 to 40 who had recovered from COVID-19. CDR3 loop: CASSPRTSENYNEQFF. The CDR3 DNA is TGTGCCAGCAGCCCCCGGACTAGCGAAAACTACAATGAGCAGTTCTTC.